The clone carrying this TCR beta chain has at least ten counts. There are 15 residues in the CDR3. Germline CDR1 reads MDHEN; CDR2 reads SYDVKM. The V end lost 9 bases, the J end lost 6 bases, and 24 bases lay between the germline ends. Amplification targeted TCR beta CDR3 regions from RNA transcripts. During a first-round RT-PCR of the TCR CDR3, the HTBI primer set was used. From the multiplex PCR reads, TCRdb called clonotypes with MiXCR, one entry per CDR3 protein. This table holds approximately 350,000 distinct CDR3 sequences, roughly 15% found once. These data belong to a study of T cells in Graves' hyperthyroidism and ophthalmopathy. In making diagnoses, clinical symptoms, serum thyroxine and TRAb, thyroid ultrasound and orbital computed tomography were all used.

The sequence derives from an older woman with Graves' ophthalmopathy. V usage is TRBV28 and J usage is TRBJ2-7; tentatively, D is TRBD2 (7 bases). Specimen: blood. The CDR3 sequence is CASTLTGGSPREQYF. The CDR3 nucleotides read TGTGCCAGTACCCTAACGGGGGGCAGTCCTCGCGAGCAGTACTTC.